A single sample gave rise to the 32 T cell receptor beta chains below, sequenced in a study of blood T cell repertoires in COVID-19. Clones were sequenced by immunoSEQ multiplex PCR, and TCRdb holds only the in-frame ones, with some missing. The data contain 53,000 or so clones, 77% of them singletons. The sequenced sample was peripheral blood. These receptors all come from a man aged 65-85 years with active or convalescent COVID-19.

This clone was observed once. The chain links TRBV5-1 to TRBJ2-5, with D possibly being TRBD2 (6 bases). V shed 0 bases and J shed 1 base, with 7 bases lying between them. The CDR3 runs 14 residues. CDR1 and CDR2 (germline): SGHRS, YFSETQ. Here the CDR3 reads CASSLGDFQETQYF. The DNA for the CDR3 is TGCGCCAGCAGCTTGGGGGACTTCCAAGAGACCCAGTACTTC.

V and J are TRBV6-2 or TRBV6-3 and TRBJ2-1, with 12 bases fitting TRBD2. The CDR3 sequence is 18 residues long. Germline CDR1 is MNHEY and CDR2 is SVGEGT. The V gene end was trimmed by 7 bases and the J gene end by 4 bases; junction bases not matched to a gene: 14. DNA for the CDR3: TGTGCCAGCACCCCCCTTGGGGTGACTAGCGGGAGTTACAATGAGCAGTTCTTC. Translating it yields CASTPLGVTSGSYNEQFF.

The V gene is TRBV7-2, the J gene TRBJ1-2; no clear D. Germline V CDR1 and CDR2: SGHTA, FQGNSA. The CDR3 contains 13 residues. Trimming took 9 bases from V and 2 from J, leaving 13 bases between them. In nucleotides, the CDR3 is TGTGCCAGTCAACCCCCAGGAAACTATGGCTACACCTTC. It translates to CASQPPGNYGYTF.

The gene calls are TRBV28 and TRBJ1-6; TRBD1 is a possible D gene (5 bases). This CDR3 contains 14 residues. With 3 bases removed from V and 9 bases from J, the gap between germline ends came to 12 bases. Per the germline V gene, CDR1 is MDHEN and CDR2 is SYDVKM. CDR3 in amino acids: CASSFRQGSSPLHF. The CDR3 DNA reads TGTGCCAGCAGTTTCCGCCAGGGTAGTTCACCCCTCCACTTT.

This chain uses TRBV5-1 with TRBJ1-2; D remains ambiguous. Germline loops: CDR1 SGHRS, CDR2 YFSETQ. V dropped 4 bases and J dropped 2 bases, with 15 bases sitting between them. CDR3 length: 15 residues. CDR3 protein: CASSPGSANNYGYTF. CDR3 coding DNA: TGCGCCAGCAGCCCGGGGTCGGCCAACAACTATGGCTACACCTTC.

In nucleotides, the CDR3 is TGTGCCAGCAGCTCGCCAGGGGTGGGAGTTGAAAAACTGTTTTTT. Residues: CASSSPGVGVEKLFF. The chain is built from TRBV5-5 and TRBJ1-4; the D gene is possibly TRBD1 (6 bases). V lost 3 bases and J 7 bases, leaving 16 bases between the germline ends. In germline, CDR1 is SGHKS, CDR2 YYEKEE (reference sequence). This CDR3 has 15 residues.

The rearrangement links TRBV7-2 to TRBJ2-5, with TRBD1 as a possible D gene (6 bases). The CDR3 is 13 residues long. The V end was cut by 2 bases, the J end by 3 bases, with 7 bases between. In germline, CDR1 is SGHTA, CDR2 FQGNSA. The CDR3 loop is CASSLQGKETQYF. The CDR3, as DNA: TGTGCCAGCAGCTTACAGGGGAAAGAGACCCAGTACTTC.

The genes are TRBV30 and TRBJ1-1; a possible D gene is TRBD1 (6 bases). Between the trimmed V and J ends, which lost 2 bases and 3 bases, there was a span of 10 bases. CDR1 and CDR2 from the germline V gene are GTSNPN and SVGIG (reference sequence). This CDR3 is 13 amino acids long. CDR3 bases: TGTGCCTGGAGTCAAGGGGGTGACACTGAAGCTTTCTTT. Protein sequence: CAWSQGGDTEAFF.

The genes are TRBV2 and TRBJ2-3, with a weak D call TRBD2 (5 bases). The V end was cut by 2 bases, the J end by 4 bases, with 16 bases between. The CDR3 contains 16 residues. Germline CDR1 SNHLY, CDR2 FYNNEI. The CDR3 DNA reads as TGTGCCAGCAGTGAAAATTCCCCCCGGGAATCAGATACGCAGTATTTT. As protein: CASSENSPRESDTQYF.

The chain carries TRBV21-1 and TRBJ1-2; the D call of TRBD1 is as the table states it, not checked on the DNA. TRBV21-1 counts as a pseudogene. The CDR3 runs 13 residues. CDR3 amino acids: CASNKKQCYGYTF. CDR3 in DNA: TGTGCCAGCAATAAGAAACAGTGCTATGGCTACACCTTC.

The gene calls are TRBV5-1 and TRBJ2-7; TRBD2 aligns across 8 bases. The germline gives CDR1 SGHRS, CDR2 YFSETQ. V lost 4 bases and J lost 5; bases outside the gene matches: 8. The CDR3 has 14 residues. CDR3 DNA sequence: TGCGCCAGCAGCACTAGCGGCCTTCGGGACGAGCAGTACTTC. Translated: CASSTSGLRDEQYF. The variable domain in full, with the rest retrieved from reference TRBV5-1 and TRBJ2-7, is KAGVTQTPRYLIKTRGQQVTLSCSPISGHRSVSWYQQTPGQGLQFLFEYFSETQRNKGNFPGRFSGRQFSNSRSEMNVSTLELGDSALYLCASSTSGLRDEQYFGPGTRLTVT.

The V and J genes are TRBV5-1 and TRBJ2-3; TRBD1 agrees at 7 bases. Trimming at V came to 4 bases and at J to 2 bases, leaving 10 bases not matched to a gene. This CDR3 has 16 residues. Germline assignment: CDR1 SGHRS and CDR2 YFSETQ. The CDR3 spells CASSRATTGTTDTQYF. In DNA form, the CDR3 reads TGCGCCAGCAGCCGGGCCACGACAGGGACCACAGATACGCAGTATTTT.

The chain is built from TRBV7-9 and TRBJ2-1, with 8 nucleotides matching TRBD2. V dropped 3 bases and J dropped 0; count of bases not matched to a gene: 10. The CDR3 has 18 amino acids. Looked up from germline, CDR1 is SEHNR and CDR2 is FQNEAQ (reference sequence). The CDR3 loop is CASSLNGGEPSSYNEQFF. The CDR3 region has the DNA TGTGCCAGCAGCTTGAACGGGGGGGAACCAAGCTCCTACAATGAGCAGTTCTTC.

The chain carries TRBV18 and TRBJ2-5, with D possibly being TRBD2 (5 bases). The CDR3 covers 13 residues. Per germline, CDR1 KGHSH and CDR2 LQKENI. Trimming took off 1 base at V and 4 bases at J, with 7 bases between the two ends. The CDR3 is CASSPQGGETQYF. The CDR3, as DNA: TGTGCCAGCTCACCACAAGGAGGAGAGACCCAGTACTTC.

This sequence joins TRBV19 and TRBJ1-1; 9 nucleotides align to TRBD1. CDR1 and CDR2 from the germline V gene are LNHDA and SQIVND (reference sequence). V shed 6 bases, J shed 1 base, and the junction held 9 bases outside the gene matches. The CDR3 is 16 amino acids. The CDR3 DNA reads TGTGCCAGTAGCACAGGGGGCGCGGTGAAGAACACTGAAGCTTTCTTT. Protein: CASSTGGAVKNTEAFF.

The rearrangement joins TRBV30 to TRBJ1-1; 7 nucleotides align to TRBD1. The CDR3 totals 13 residues. The junction had 6 bases not matched to a gene; V was cut back by 4 bases and J by 4 bases. Per the germline V gene, CDR1 is GTSNPN and CDR2 is SVGIG (reference sequence). CDR3 sequence reads: CAWISKGATEAFF. The CDR3 bases are TGTGCCTGGATTTCCAAGGGGGCCACTGAAGCTTTCTTT.

The J gene is TRBJ2-6, the V gene TRBV2, with 8 positions matching TRBD1. Germline CDR1 and CDR2: SNHLY and FYNNEI. The V segment lost 6 bases and the J segment 0 bases; nucleotides outside the gene matches: 7. The CDR3 is 17 amino acids. The CDR3 coding sequence is TGTGCCAGCAGCCAACATACAGGGGGCTCTGGGGCCAACGTCCTGACTTTC. Protein sequence: CASSQHTGGSGANVLTF.

The rearrangement links TRBV28 to TRBJ2-1; possible D gene TRBD1, 6 bases. Germline V gene sequence: CDR1 MDHEN, CDR2 SYDVKM. V lost 2 bases and J lost 4, with 18 bases in between. The CDR3 loop spans 17 amino acids. The CDR3 sequence is CASSLQRALQGYNEQFF. CDR3 sequence (DNA): TGTGCCAGCAGTTTACAAAGGGCCCTCCAGGGGTACAATGAGCAGTTCTTC.

This chain links TRBV6-2 or TRBV6-3 with TRBJ2-7, with no clear D. V was trimmed by 6 bases and J by 2 bases, leaving 8 bases between them. This CDR3 comprises 12 residues. The germline V gene encodes CDR1 MNHEY and CDR2 SVGEGT. The chain's CDR3 is CASSLQPYEQYF. The CDR3 DNA reads as TGTGCCAGCAGCCTACAGCCCTACGAGCAGTACTTC.

The gene calls are TRBV7-2 and TRBJ2-1, with D possibly being TRBD2 (6 bases). The CDR3 covers 14 residues. The germline V gene has CDR1 SGHTA and CDR2 FQGNSA. The V gene lost 5 bases and the J gene lost 1 base, with 9 bases spanning the gap. CDR3 sequence (DNA): TGTGCCAGCAGCCAGACTAGTTCCTACAATGAGCAGTTCTTC. This sequence encodes CASSQTSSYNEQFF.

The table lists this clone with a count of one. This chain uses TRBV9 with TRBJ1-2; D may be TRBD1 (6 bases). Trimming removed 4 bases from V and 8 bases from J, with 18 bases in between. Germline lookup yields CDR1 SGDLS and CDR2 YYNGEE. The CDR3 length is 14 residues. Here the CDR3 DNA reads TGTGCCAGCAGCATGGAACAGGGTGGCCGGGGCTACACCTTC. It codes for CASSMEQGGRGYTF.

This clone was seen once. The CDR3 DNA reads as TGTGCCAGCAGCTTAATATCAACGGAGCCCCAGTTCTTC. Translated, it gives CASSLISTEPQFF. The chain uses TRBV7-2 and TRBJ2-1; no clear D. Germline loops: CDR1 SGHTA, CDR2 FQGNSA. Trimming took off 2 bases at V and 13 bases at J, with 15 bases between the two ends. CDR3 length: 13 amino acids.

The chain is built from TRBV9 and TRBJ2-6; D gene ambiguous. V lost 3 bases, J lost 0 bases, and 10 bases lay in between. The CDR3 length is 16 residues. The germline gives CDR1 SGDLS, CDR2 YYNGEE. The CDR3 loop is CASSEERSSGANVLTF. Written as DNA, the CDR3 is TGTGCCAGCAGCGAGGAGAGGAGCTCTGGGGCCAACGTCCTGACTTTC.

This chain links TRBV20-1 with TRBJ2-5, with 12 bases lining up with TRBD2. V shed 6 bases, J shed 4 bases, and the junction held 6 bases outside the gene matches. This CDR3 spans 14 amino acids. CDR1 is DFQATT and CDR2 is SNEGSKA in the germline V gene (reference sequence). The CDR3 spells CSASGLAGIETQYF. CDR3 nucleotides: TGCAGTGCCAGTGGACTAGCGGGAATAGAGACCCAGTACTTC.

V and J are TRBV19 and TRBJ1-1, with 7 positions matching TRBD1. V was pared by 6 bases and J by 1 base, with 11 bases of the junction left unmatched. CDR1 and CDR2 (germline): LNHDA, SQIVND (reference sequence). The CDR3 runs to 16 residues. CDR3 amino acids: CASRTGTAGTNTEAFF. CDR3 in DNA: TGTGCCAGTAGGACCGGGACAGCCGGAACGAACACTGAAGCTTTCTTT.

The chain joins TRBV30 to TRBJ2-1; TRBD2 matches at 10 bases. Germline assignment: CDR1 GTSNPN and CDR2 SVGIG (reference sequence). V lost 2 bases to trimming and J lost 4 bases; unmatched junction nucleotides: 2. The length of the CDR3 is 14 residues. The CDR3 spells CAWSSGRGYNEQFF. Written as DNA, the CDR3 is TGTGCCTGGAGTAGCGGGAGGGGTTACAATGAGCAGTTCTTC.

In this sample, this clone turned up a few times. V and J are TRBV30 and TRBJ1-1; no clear D gene. CDR3 length: 11 amino acids. V lost 0 bases and J lost 7, with 6 bases in between. In germline, CDR1 is GTSNPN, CDR2 SVGIG (reference sequence). The CDR3 bases are TGTGCCTGGAGTGTGGGCATTGAAGCTTTCTTT. Its translation is CAWSVGIEAFF.

This rearrangement joins TRBV5-1 to TRBJ2-3, with D possibly matching TRBD2 (5 bases). CDR3 length equals 15 residues. V was cut by 1 base and J by 1 base, with 10 bases left in between. Germline V gives CDR1 SGHRS, CDR2 YFSETQ. CDR3 bases: TGCGCCAGCAGCTTGTCCGGGGTGGGCACAGATACGCAGTATTTT. This sequence encodes CASSLSGVGTDTQYF.

The CDR3 DNA reads TGTGCCAGCTCACCAAATCGGACAGGTTTTTTGAGCATTCAGTACTTC. Translation: CASSPNRTGFLSIQYF. The chain combines TRBV18 with TRBJ2-4, with TRBD1 matching over 7 bases. Trimming removed 2 bases from V and 9 bases from J; junction bases left unmatched: 13. Germline lookup yields CDR1 KGHSH and CDR2 LQKENI. The CDR3 is 16 amino acids.

This clone has a handful of counts. The chain employs TRBV3-1 (or the pseudogene TRBV3-2) and TRBJ1-1; a weak D match, TRBD1 (6 bases). With 3 bases removed from V and 1 base from J, the gap between germline ends came to 15 bases. CDR3 length: 16 amino acids. CDR1 LGHDT and CDR2 YNNKEL come from the germline V gene (reference sequence). CDR3 residues: CASSHSYRAGNTEAFF. Written as DNA, the CDR3 is TGTGCCAGCAGCCACTCTTACAGGGCTGGGAACACTGAAGCTTTCTTT.

There are a few counts of this clone. This rearrangement joins TRBV6-6 to TRBJ2-3, with D maybe TRBD1 (5 bases). This CDR3 comprises 13 residues. V was pared by 4 bases and J by 1 base, with 6 bases between. Germline V CDR1 and CDR2: MNHNY, SVGAGI (reference sequence). CDR3 in amino acids: CASSLQGTDTQYF. Written as DNA, the CDR3 is TGTGCCAGCAGTTTACAGGGCACAGATACGCAGTATTTT.

The gene calls are TRBV7-9 and TRBJ2-7; TRBD2 matches at 10 bases. CDR1 is SEHNR, CDR2 FQNEAQ, per germline (reference sequence). The CDR3 length is 14 residues. The ends lost 5 bases at V and 2 bases at J; junction bases unmatched: 3. The CDR3 here is CASSPAGGAYEQYF. In DNA, the CDR3 is TGTGCCAGCAGCCCAGCGGGGGGGGCCTACGAGCAGTACTTC.